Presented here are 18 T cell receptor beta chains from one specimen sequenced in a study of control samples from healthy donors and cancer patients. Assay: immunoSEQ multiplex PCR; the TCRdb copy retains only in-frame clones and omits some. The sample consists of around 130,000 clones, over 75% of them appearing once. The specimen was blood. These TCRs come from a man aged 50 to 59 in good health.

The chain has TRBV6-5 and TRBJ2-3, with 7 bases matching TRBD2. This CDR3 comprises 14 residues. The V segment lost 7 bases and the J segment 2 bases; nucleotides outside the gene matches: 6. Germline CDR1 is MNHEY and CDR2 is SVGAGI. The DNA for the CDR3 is TGTGCCAGCAAGGGCCTAGCGGCCACAGATACGCAGTATTTT. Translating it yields CASKGLAATDTQYF.

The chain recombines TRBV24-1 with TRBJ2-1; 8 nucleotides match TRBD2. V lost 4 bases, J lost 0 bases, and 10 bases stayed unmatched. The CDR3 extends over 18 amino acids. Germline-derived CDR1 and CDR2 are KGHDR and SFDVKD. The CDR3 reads CATSDPGTRGSSYNEQFF. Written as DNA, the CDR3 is TGTGCCACCAGTGACCCGGGGACTAGGGGGAGCTCCTACAATGAGCAGTTCTTC.

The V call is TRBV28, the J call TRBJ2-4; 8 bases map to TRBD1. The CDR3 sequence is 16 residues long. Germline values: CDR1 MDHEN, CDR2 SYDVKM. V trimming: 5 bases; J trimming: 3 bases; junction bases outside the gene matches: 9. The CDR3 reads CASSTRQGLGKNIQYF. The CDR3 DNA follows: TGTGCCAGCAGTACCAGACAGGGGTTAGGCAAAAACATTCAGTACTTC.

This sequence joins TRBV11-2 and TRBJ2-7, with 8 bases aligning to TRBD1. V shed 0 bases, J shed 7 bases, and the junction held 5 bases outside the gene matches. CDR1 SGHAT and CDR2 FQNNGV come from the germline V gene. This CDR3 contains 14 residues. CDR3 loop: CASSLDQGAREQYF. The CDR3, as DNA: TGTGCCAGCAGCTTAGATCAGGGGGCAAGGGAGCAGTACTTC.

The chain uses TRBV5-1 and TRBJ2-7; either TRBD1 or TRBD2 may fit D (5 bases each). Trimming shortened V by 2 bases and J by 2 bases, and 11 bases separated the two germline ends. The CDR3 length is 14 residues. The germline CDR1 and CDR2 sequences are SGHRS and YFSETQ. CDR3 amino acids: CASSLSGQTYEQYF. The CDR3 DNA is TGCGCCAGCAGCTTATCGGGGCAGACCTACGAGCAGTACTTC.

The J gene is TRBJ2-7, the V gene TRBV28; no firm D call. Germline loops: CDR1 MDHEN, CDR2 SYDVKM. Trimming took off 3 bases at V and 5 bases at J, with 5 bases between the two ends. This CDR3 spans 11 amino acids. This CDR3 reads CASSFSDEQYF. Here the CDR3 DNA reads TGTGCCAGCAGTTTCTCGGACGAGCAGTACTTC.

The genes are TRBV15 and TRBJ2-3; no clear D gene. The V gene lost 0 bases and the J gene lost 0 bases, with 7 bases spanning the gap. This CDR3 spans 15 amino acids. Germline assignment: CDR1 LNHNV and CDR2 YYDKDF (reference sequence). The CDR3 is CATSRETTSTDTQYF. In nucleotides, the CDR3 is TGTGCCACCAGCAGAGAAACTACTAGCACAGATACGCAGTATTTT.

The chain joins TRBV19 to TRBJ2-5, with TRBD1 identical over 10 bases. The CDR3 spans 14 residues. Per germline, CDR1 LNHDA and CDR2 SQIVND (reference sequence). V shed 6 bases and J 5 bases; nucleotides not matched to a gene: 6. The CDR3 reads CASRGTGDGETQYF. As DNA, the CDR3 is TGTGCCAGTAGAGGGACAGGGGATGGGGAGACCCAGTACTTC.

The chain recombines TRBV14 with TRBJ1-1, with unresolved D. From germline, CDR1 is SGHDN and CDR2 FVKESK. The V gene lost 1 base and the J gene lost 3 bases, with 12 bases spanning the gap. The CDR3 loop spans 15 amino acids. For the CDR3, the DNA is TGTGCCAGCAGCCAAGTAGGATTGAAGGACACTGAAGCTTTCTTT. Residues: CASSQVGLKDTEAFF. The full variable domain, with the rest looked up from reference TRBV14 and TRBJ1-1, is EAGVTQFPSHSVIEKGQTVTLRCDPISGHDNLYWYRRVMGKEIKFLLHFVKESKQDESGMPNNRFLAERTGGTYSTLKVQPAELEDSGVYFCASSQVGLKDTEAFFGQGTRLTVV.

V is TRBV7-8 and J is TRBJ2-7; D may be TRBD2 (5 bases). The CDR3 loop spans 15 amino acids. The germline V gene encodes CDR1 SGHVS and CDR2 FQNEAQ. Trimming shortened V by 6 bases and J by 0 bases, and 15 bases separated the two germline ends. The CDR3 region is CASRLERSSSYEQYF. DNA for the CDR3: TGTGCCAGCAGACTAGAGAGGAGTAGCTCCTACGAGCAGTACTTC. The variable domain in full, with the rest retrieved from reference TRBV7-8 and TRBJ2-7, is GAGVSQSPRYKVAKRGQDVALRCDPISGHVSLFWYQQALGQGPEFLTYFQNEAQLDKSGLPSDRFFAERPEGSVSTLKIQRTQQEDSAVYLCASRLERSSSYEQYFGPGTRLTVT.

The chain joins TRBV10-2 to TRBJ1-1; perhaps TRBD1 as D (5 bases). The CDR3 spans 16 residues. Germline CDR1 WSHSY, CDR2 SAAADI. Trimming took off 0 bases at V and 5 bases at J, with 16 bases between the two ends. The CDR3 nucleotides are TGCGCCAGCAGTGAGTCGCACAGGATGGTAGGAACTGAAGCTTTCTTT. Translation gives CASSESHRMVGTEAFF.

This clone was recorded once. The CDR3 spells CASSLYSGGGSPLHF. The CDR3 DNA reads TGTGCCAGCAGCTTATATTCCGGAGGGGGTTCACCCCTCCACTTT. The chain employs TRBV11-2 and TRBJ1-6; maybe TRBD1 (6 bases). The CDR3 contains 15 residues. Germline V gene sequence: CDR1 SGHAT, CDR2 FQNNGV. The ends were cut back, 2 bases at V and 9 bases at J, with 14 bases in the middle.

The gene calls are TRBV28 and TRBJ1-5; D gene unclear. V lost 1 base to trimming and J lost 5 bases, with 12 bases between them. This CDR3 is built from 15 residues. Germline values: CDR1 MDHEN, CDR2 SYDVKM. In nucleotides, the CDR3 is TGTGCCAGCAGTTTATCGGGCCGGAAAGATCAGCCCCAGCATTTT. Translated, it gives CASSLSGRKDQPQHF.

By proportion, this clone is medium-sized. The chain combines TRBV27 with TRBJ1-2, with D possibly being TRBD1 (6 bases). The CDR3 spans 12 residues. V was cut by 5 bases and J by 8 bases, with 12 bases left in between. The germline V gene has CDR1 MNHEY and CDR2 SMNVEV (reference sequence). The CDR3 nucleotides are TGTGCCAGCAGTGACAACAGGGCGGGCTACACCTTC. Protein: CASSDNRAGYTF.

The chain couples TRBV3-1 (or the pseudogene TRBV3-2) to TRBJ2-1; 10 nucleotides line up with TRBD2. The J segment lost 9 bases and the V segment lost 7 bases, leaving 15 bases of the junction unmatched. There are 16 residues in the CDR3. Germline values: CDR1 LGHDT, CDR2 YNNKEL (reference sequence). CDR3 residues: CASMQSSSGGFREQFF. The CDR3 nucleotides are TGTGCCAGCATGCAATCATCTAGCGGGGGCTTCCGTGAGCAGTTCTTC.

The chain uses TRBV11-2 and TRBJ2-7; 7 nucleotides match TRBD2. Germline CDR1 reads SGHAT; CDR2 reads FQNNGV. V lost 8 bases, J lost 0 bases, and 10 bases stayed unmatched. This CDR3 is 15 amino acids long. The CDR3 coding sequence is TGTGCCAGCCTGGGGGAGGGGAGGAGCTCCTACGAGCAGTACTTC. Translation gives CASLGEGRSSYEQYF.

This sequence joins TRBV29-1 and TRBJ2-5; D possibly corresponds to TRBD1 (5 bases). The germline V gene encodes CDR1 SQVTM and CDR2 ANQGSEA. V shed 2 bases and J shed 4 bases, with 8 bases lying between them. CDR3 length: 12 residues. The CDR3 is CSVEHQGETQYF. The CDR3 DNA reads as TGCAGCGTTGAACACCAGGGAGAGACCCAGTACTTC. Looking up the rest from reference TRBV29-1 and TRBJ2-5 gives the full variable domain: SAVISQKPSRDICQRGTSLTIQCQVDSQVTMMFWYRQQPGQSLTLIATANQGSEATYESGFVIDKFPISRPNLTFSTLTVSNMSPEDSSIYLCSVEHQGETQYFGPGTRLLVL.

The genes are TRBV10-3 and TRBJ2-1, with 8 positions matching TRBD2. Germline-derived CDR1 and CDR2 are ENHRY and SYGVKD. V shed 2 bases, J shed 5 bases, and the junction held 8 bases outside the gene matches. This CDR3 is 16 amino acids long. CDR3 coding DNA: TGTGCCATCAGTGAGACGGGGGGGGCAGATAACAATGAGCAGTTCTTC. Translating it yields CAISETGGADNNEQFF.